These 28 T cell receptor beta chains came from one sample sequenced in a study of T cell clonotyping in hematopoietic cell transplantation. The time point here: recipient sample about 28 days before transplant, after cytoreduction. Clones were read by immunoSEQ multiplex PCR, and TCRdb kept only the in-frame ones, dropping some. This sample yields some 13,000 clones, of which over 70% are seen a single time; approximately 17% belongs to the top ten. The source was peripheral blood mononuclear cells, collected before stem cell transplant. The receptors were sampled from a man in his sixties with acute myeloid leukemia. Some clones in this sample may be carry-over from other donors' samples.

The chain carries TRBV7-2 and TRBJ2-7, with 7 bases fitting TRBD1. After removal of 4 bases from V and 7 bases from J, the junction contained 4 bases not matched to a gene. The CDR3 contains 12 residues. CDR1 and CDR2 (germline): SGHTA, FQGNSA. The CDR3 sequence: CASSSDRREQYF. DNA of the CDR3: TGTGCCAGCAGCTCGGACAGGCGAGAGCAGTACTTC.

V and J are TRBV4-2 and TRBJ1-2; tentatively, D is TRBD1 (6 bases). Germline V gives CDR1 LGHNA, CDR2 YNFKEQ. The length of the CDR3 is 14 residues. With 1 base removed from V and 4 bases from J, the gap between germline ends came to 10 bases. Here the CDR3 DNA reads TGTGCCAGCAGCCAAGTTGACAGGATCTATGGCTACACCTTC. It is translated as CASSQVDRIYGYTF.

V gene TRBV19 combines with J gene TRBJ2-3; the D gene could be TRBD1 or TRBD2 (5 bases each). Germline loops: CDR1 LNHDA, CDR2 SQIVND (reference sequence). The V end was cut by 6 bases, the J end by 2 bases, with 15 bases between. The CDR3 sequence is 15 residues long. DNA of the CDR3: TGTGCCAGTAGCCTCGGGGTGGGACCCACAGATACGCAGTATTTT. Translating gives CASSLGVGPTDTQYF.

CDR3 protein: CAITSGFTNNEQFF. The DNA for the CDR3 is TGTGCCATCACCTCGGGTTTCACAAACAATGAGCAGTTCTTC. The chain carries TRBV10-3 and TRBJ2-1; D ambiguous. CDR3 length equals 14 residues. Trimming left V 7 bases short and J 5 bases short, with 15 bases between. The germline CDR1 and CDR2 sequences are ENHRY and SYGVKD.

The genes are TRBV5-1 and TRBJ1-1; D perhaps matches TRBD1 (5 bases). The CDR3 has 14 residues. V lost 0 bases, J lost 5 bases, and 11 bases lay in between. Germline CDR1 is SGHRS and CDR2 is YFSETQ. The CDR3 nucleotides read TGCGCCAGCAGCTTGGTAGGGGTCGGGACTGAAGCTTTCTTT. Translating gives CASSLVGVGTEAFF.

J is TRBJ1-2 and V is TRBV19; the D gene is possibly TRBD1 (5 bases). The CDR3 runs 15 residues. CDR1 LNHDA and CDR2 SQIVND come from the germline V gene (reference sequence). V gave up 3 bases and J gave up 4 bases, with 15 bases separating them. The CDR3 here is CASSMGGGPSYGYTF. CDR3 in DNA: TGTGCCAGTAGTATGGGCGGGGGACCCTCCTATGGCTACACCTTC.

The chain couples TRBV4-1 to TRBJ1-5; tentative D call: TRBD1 (6 bases). Germline lookup yields CDR1 MGHRA and CDR2 YSYEKL. The ends were cut back, 2 bases at V and 3 bases at J, with 20 bases in the middle. The CDR3 has 18 amino acids. CDR3 DNA: TGCGCCAGCAGCCAATCACCAACAGGGAGAACAATCAATCAGCCCCAGCATTTT. Residues: CASSQSPTGRTINQPQHF.

This clone was seen a handful of times. The chain is built from TRBV18 and TRBJ2-1, with 9 bases lining up with TRBD1. The CDR3 has 18 amino acids. Looked up from germline, CDR1 is KGHSH and CDR2 is LQKENI. V shed 2 bases, J shed 4 bases, and the junction held 12 bases outside the gene matches. CDR3 sequence: CASSPAAPRDRVYNEQFF. CDR3 DNA: TGTGCCAGCTCACCAGCTGCTCCCCGGGACAGGGTATACAATGAGCAGTTCTTC. The variable domain in full, completed from reference TRBV18 and TRBJ2-1, reads NAGVMQNPRHLVRRRGQEARLRCSPMKGHSHVYWYRQLPEEGLKFMVYLQKENIIDESGMPKERFSAEFPKEGPSILRIQQVVRGDSAAYFCASSPAAPRDRVYNEQFFGPGTRLTVL.

The V call is TRBV12-5, the J call TRBJ2-5; the D gene is possibly TRBD2 (6 bases). CDR3 length: 13 residues. Germline V gene data show CDR1 as LGHNT and CDR2 as FRNRAP. Trimming took off 4 bases at V and 5 bases at J, with 11 bases between the two ends. The DNA of the CDR3 is TGTGCTAGTGGTTCTTTCGCGGGGGAGACCCAGTACTTC. Translation gives CASGSFAGETQYF.

This rearrangement joins TRBV7-2 to TRBJ1-3; 8 nucleotides agree with TRBD1. The CDR3 extends over 14 amino acids. V was clipped by 5 bases and J by 4 bases; unmatched bases: 4. The germline CDR1 and CDR2 sequences are SGHTA and FQGNSA. CDR3 in amino acids: CASSPGDRGNTIYF. CDR3 coding DNA: TGTGCCAGCAGCCCGGGGGACAGGGGAAACACCATATATTTT. Filled out from reference TRBV7-2 and TRBJ1-3, the complete variable domain reads GAGVSQSPSNKVTEKGKDVELRCDPISGHTALYWYRQSLGQGLEFLIYFQGNSAPDKSGLPSDRFSAERTGGSVSTLTIQRTQQEDSAVYLCASSPGDRGNTIYFGEGSWLTVV.

The V call is TRBV19, the J call TRBJ2-7; TRBD1 matches at 8 bases. The ends lost 2 bases at V and 2 bases at J; junction bases unmatched: 5. The germline CDR1 and CDR2 sequences are LNHDA and SQIVND (reference sequence). This CDR3 has 15 residues. The CDR3 coding sequence is TGTGCCAGTAGTATATCCAGGGGGCTTGCCTACGAGCAGTACTTC. Residues: CASSISRGLAYEQYF.

This clone appeared once. V usage is TRBV10-1 and J usage is TRBJ1-5; possibly TRBD1 for D (5 bases). V lost 0 bases and J lost 5, with 17 bases in between. The CDR3 spans 17 residues. The germline V gene has CDR1 WNHNN and CDR2 SYGVQD (reference sequence). Here the CDR3 DNA reads TGCGCCAGCAGTGAGTCGGTGGGACCTGGCGGGTATCAGCCCCAGCATTTT. Amino acid sequence: CASSESVGPGGYQPQHF.

The chain couples TRBV19 to TRBJ1-3; 7 bases are a match to TRBD1. Per germline, CDR1 LNHDA and CDR2 SQIVND (reference sequence). This CDR3 comprises 14 residues. V shed 10 bases, J shed 1 base, and the junction held 7 bases outside the gene matches. The CDR3: CAISTGSSGNTIYF. The CDR3 nucleotides are TGTGCCATTTCGACAGGGTCTTCTGGAAACACCATATATTTT.

This sequence joins TRBV11-2 and TRBJ1-1; D is unresolved. V lost 8 bases, J lost 2 bases, and 9 bases lay in between. CDR1 is SGHAT, CDR2 FQNNGV, per germline. The CDR3 is made up of 12 amino acids. In DNA, the CDR3 is TGTGCCAGCGTGGGGAGTAACACTGAAGCTTTCTTT. Translating gives CASVGSNTEAFF.

The chain carries TRBV7-6 and TRBJ2-5, with a tentative D call TRBD2 (6 bases). The CDR3 contains 14 residues. Between the trimmed V and J ends, which lost 5 bases and 3 bases, there was a span of 13 bases. From germline, CDR1 is SGHVS and CDR2 FNYEAQ. The CDR3, as DNA: TGTGCCAGCAGCCGTACCGGGGGAAAAGAGACCCAGTACTTC. It specifies CASSRTGGKETQYF.

The chain links TRBV4-1 to TRBJ1-5; 7 nucleotides line up with TRBD1. CDR1 and CDR2 from the germline V gene are MGHRA and YSYEKL. J lost 6 bases, V lost 0 bases, and 5 bases had no gene match. The CDR3 has 15 amino acids. CDR3 residues: CASSQEYQGGQPQHF. CDR3 nucleotides: TGCGCCAGCAGCCAAGAGTACCAGGGGGGTCAGCCCCAGCATTTT.

The J gene is TRBJ1-2, the V gene TRBV25-1, with D possibly being TRBD1 (5 bases). CDR3 length: 14 amino acids. Trimming left V 1 base short and J 6 bases short, with 12 bases between. In germline, CDR1 is MGHDK, CDR2 SYGVNS. The CDR3 DNA is TGTGCCAGCAGTGAATTCGGGGCATGGAATGGCTACACCTTC. Protein product: CASSEFGAWNGYTF.

This chain uses TRBV9 with TRBJ2-3; possibly TRBD2 for D (5 bases). The CDR3 runs to 15 residues. V shed 4 bases and J shed 1 base, with 13 bases lying between them. The germline gives CDR1 SGDLS, CDR2 YYNGEE. The CDR3 sequence: CASSPSGLGTDTQYF. The CDR3 DNA reads TGTGCCAGCAGCCCCTCGGGGTTAGGCACAGATACGCAGTATTTT.

This clone was counted between two and nine times. The chain uses TRBV2 and TRBJ1-1; TRBD1 agrees at 8 bases. This CDR3 is built from 16 residues. V was pared by 0 bases and J by 0 bases, with 3 bases of the junction left unmatched. CDR1 SNHLY and CDR2 FYNNEI come from the germline V gene. CDR3 nucleotide sequence: TGTGCCAGCAGTGAAGCGTGGGACAGGTTGAACACTGAAGCTTTCTTT. Amino acid sequence: CASSEAWDRLNTEAFF.

The chain recombines TRBV4-3 with TRBJ1-2, with D possibly matching TRBD1 (6 bases). Germline V gene data show CDR1 as LGHNA and CDR2 as YSLEER. Deletions cut 2 bases from V and 2 bases from J, with 24 bases between. The CDR3 contains 19 residues. DNA for the CDR3: TGCGCCAGCAGCCAATACGAAGCAGGGGATTGGGGGCAGAACTATGGCTACACCTTC. This sequence encodes CASSQYEAGDWGQNYGYTF.

Details on this clone: The junction departs from the called germline gene at one end, perhaps through a read error. J is TRBJ2-7 and V is TRBV10-3; TRBD1 matches at 8 bases. In germline, CDR1 is ENHRY, CDR2 SYGVKD. This CDR3 has 15 amino acids. CDR3 DNA: TGTGCCATCAGTGAGTCTCAGGGGGCGCCGTACGGGCAGTACTTC. It yields the protein CAISESQGAPYGQYF.

The V gene is TRBV27, the J gene TRBJ1-1, with D tentatively TRBD1 (6 bases). The CDR3 has 13 amino acids. CDR1 and CDR2 from the germline V gene are MNHEY and SMNVEV (reference sequence). The V end was cut by 2 bases, the J end by 3 bases, with 7 bases between. The CDR3 nucleotides are TGTGCCAGCAGTTTAGGACAGCACACTGAAGCTTTCTTT. Translating it yields CASSLGQHTEAFF.

CDR3 nucleotides: TGTGCCAGCGGTGGACAAAACTATGGCTACACCTTC. Protein product: CASGGQNYGYTF. The chain recombines TRBV28 with TRBJ1-2, with D maybe TRBD1 (5 bases). Trimming pared 8 bases from V and 2 bases from J, leaving 9 bases between. The length of the CDR3 is 12 residues. Germline CDR1 reads MDHEN; CDR2 reads SYDVKM.

The chain is built from TRBV19 and TRBJ1-1; no reliable D call. The CDR3 totals 13 residues. Trimming stripped 1 base from V and 5 bases from J, with 8 bases between. CDR1 is LNHDA, CDR2 SQIVND, per germline (reference sequence). The CDR3 is CASSIGHQTEAFF. In DNA form, the CDR3 reads TGTGCCAGTAGTATAGGACACCAAACTGAAGCTTTCTTT.

The chain uses TRBV2 and TRBJ2-3, with TRBD2 matching over 13 bases. The CDR3 runs to 17 residues. The germline V gene has CDR1 SNHLY and CDR2 FYNNEI. Unmatched junction bases numbered 10, after V lost 4 bases and J lost 6 bases. The CDR3 is CASSVTSGGAGVDTQYF. The CDR3 nucleotides are TGTGCCAGCAGTGTCACTAGCGGGGGGGCTGGTGTGGATACGCAGTATTTT.

The chain joins TRBV6-1 to TRBJ1-5; D uncertain. Germline V gene lookup returns CDR1 MNHNS and CDR2 SASEGT. V was trimmed by 7 bases and J by 0 bases, leaving 10 bases between them. This CDR3 comprises 14 residues. CDR3 DNA: TGTGCCAGCATTCCCGTTGATAGCAATCAGCCCCAGCATTTT. Protein product: CASIPVDSNQPQHF.

The chain recombines TRBV2 with TRBJ1-2; 7 nucleotides align to TRBD1. V lost 9 bases and J lost 5; bases outside the gene matches: 6. The CDR3 totals 12 residues. Germline V gene data show CDR1 as SNHLY and CDR2 as FYNNEI. CDR3 DNA: TGTGCCAGTCAGGGGACAGTTTATGGCTACACCTTC. It specifies CASQGTVYGYTF.

This sequence joins TRBV2 and TRBJ1-5, with 9 bases matching TRBD1. V dropped 6 bases and J dropped 4; count of bases not matched to a gene: 1. CDR1 and CDR2 from the germline V gene are SNHLY and FYNNEI. The CDR3 is 13 residues long. CDR3 DNA: TGTGCCAGCAGGGACAGGGGTAATCAGCCCCAGCATTTT. It translates to CASRDRGNQPQHF.